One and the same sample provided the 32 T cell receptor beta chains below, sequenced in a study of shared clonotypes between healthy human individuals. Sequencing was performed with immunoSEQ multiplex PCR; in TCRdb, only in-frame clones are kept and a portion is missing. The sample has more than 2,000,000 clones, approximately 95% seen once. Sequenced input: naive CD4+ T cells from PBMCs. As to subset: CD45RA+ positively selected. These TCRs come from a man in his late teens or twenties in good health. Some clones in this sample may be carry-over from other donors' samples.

CDR3 loop: CASRRDLNTEAFF. The CDR3 region has the DNA TGTGCCAGCAGGAGGGATTTGAACACTGAAGCTTTCTTT. This sequence joins TRBV6-5 and TRBJ1-1, with no clear D. V was cut by 6 bases and J by 0 bases, with 8 bases left in between. The CDR3 contains 13 residues. Germline V gene sequence: CDR1 MNHEY, CDR2 SVGAGI.

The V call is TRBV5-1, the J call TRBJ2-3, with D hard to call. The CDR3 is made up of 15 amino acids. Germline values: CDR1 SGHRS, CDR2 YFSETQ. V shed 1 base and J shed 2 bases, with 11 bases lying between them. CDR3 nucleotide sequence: TGCGCCAGCAGCTTGACAGATCAGACCACAGATACGCAGTATTTT. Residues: CASSLTDQTTDTQYF.

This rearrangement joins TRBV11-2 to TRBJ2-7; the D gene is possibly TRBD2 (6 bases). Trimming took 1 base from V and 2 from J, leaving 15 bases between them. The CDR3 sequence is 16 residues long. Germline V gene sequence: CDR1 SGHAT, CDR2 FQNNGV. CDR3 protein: CASSLVASELPYEQYF. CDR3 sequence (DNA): TGTGCCAGCAGCTTAGTGGCTAGCGAACTCCCCTACGAGCAGTACTTC.

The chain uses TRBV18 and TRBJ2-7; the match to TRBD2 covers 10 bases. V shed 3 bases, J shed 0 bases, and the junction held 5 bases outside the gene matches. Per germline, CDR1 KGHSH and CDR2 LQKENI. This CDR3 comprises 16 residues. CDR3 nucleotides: TGTGCCAGCTCACCCCTGAGCGGGAGGGTCTCCTACGAGCAGTACTTC. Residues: CASSPLSGRVSYEQYF.

The CDR3 sequence is CASRIKGGLNTGELFF. Written as DNA, the CDR3 is TGTGCCAGCCGGATTAAAGGAGGGCTTAACACCGGGGAGCTGTTTTTT. This chain uses TRBV19 with TRBJ2-2, with D perhaps matching TRBD2 (6 bases). The CDR3 runs to 16 residues. Germline values: CDR1 LNHDA, CDR2 SQIVND (reference sequence). V was shortened by 9 bases and J by 2 bases, with 19 bases between the two germline ends.

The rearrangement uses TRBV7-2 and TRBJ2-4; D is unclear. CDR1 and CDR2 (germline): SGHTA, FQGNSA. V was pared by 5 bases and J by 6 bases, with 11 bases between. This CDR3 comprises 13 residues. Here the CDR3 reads CASSRESLNIQYF. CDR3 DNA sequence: TGTGCCAGCAGCCGTGAATCCTTAAACATTCAGTACTTC.

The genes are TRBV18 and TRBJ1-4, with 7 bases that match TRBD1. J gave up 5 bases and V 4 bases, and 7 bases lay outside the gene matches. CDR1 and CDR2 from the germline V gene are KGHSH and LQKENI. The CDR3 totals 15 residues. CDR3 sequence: CASSQGQAGNEKLFF. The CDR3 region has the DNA TGTGCCAGCTCACAAGGACAGGCTGGGAATGAAAAACTGTTTTTT.

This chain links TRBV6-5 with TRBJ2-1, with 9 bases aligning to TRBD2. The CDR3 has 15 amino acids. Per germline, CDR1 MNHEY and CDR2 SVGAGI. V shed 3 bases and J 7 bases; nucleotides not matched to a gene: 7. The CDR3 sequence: CASSYYGGRVNEQFF. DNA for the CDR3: TGTGCCAGCAGTTATTACGGCGGGAGGGTGAATGAGCAGTTCTTC.

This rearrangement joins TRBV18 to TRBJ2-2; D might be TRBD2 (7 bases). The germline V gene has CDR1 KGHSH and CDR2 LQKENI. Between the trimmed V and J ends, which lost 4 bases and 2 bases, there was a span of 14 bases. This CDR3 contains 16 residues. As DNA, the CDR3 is TGTGCCAGCTCACGTTCGGGGGGCAGTAACACCGGGGAGCTGTTTTTT. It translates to CASSRSGGSNTGELFF.

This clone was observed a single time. The CDR3 loop is CASSRTSTETQYF. Here the CDR3 DNA reads TGTGCCAGCAGCCGGACTAGTACAGAGACCCAGTACTTC. This chain joins TRBV11-2 and TRBJ2-5; 7 positions match TRBD2. Germline V gives CDR1 SGHAT, CDR2 FQNNGV. This CDR3 contains 13 residues. V lost 5 bases to trimming and J lost 4 bases; unmatched junction nucleotides: 4.

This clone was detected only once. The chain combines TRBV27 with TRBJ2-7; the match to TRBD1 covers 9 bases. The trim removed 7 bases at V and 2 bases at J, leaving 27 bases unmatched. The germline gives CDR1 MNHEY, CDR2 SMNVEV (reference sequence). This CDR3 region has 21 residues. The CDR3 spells CASTKDRGVVSVAEKTYEQYF. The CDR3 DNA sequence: TGTGCCAGCACTAAAGACAGGGGGGTGGTATCGGTAGCGGAAAAGACCTACGAGCAGTACTTC.

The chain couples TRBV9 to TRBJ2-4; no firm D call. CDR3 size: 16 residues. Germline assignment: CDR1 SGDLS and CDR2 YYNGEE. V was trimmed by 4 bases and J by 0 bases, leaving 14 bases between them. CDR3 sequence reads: CASSPRKPLAKNIQYF. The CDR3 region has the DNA TGTGCCAGCAGCCCCCGCAAACCGCTAGCCAAAAACATTCAGTACTTC.

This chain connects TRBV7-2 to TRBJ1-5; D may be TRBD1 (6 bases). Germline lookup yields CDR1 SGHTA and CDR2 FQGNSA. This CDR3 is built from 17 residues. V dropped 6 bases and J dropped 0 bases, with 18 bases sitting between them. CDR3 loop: CASSFGQLLYSNQPQHF. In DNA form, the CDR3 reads TGTGCCAGCAGTTTCGGACAGCTACTATATAGCAATCAGCCCCAGCATTTT.

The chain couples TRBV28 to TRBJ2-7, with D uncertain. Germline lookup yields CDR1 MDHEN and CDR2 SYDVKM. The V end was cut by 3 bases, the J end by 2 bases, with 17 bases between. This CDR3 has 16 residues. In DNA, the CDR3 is TGTGCCAGCAGTTTGAGCCTCTCCACGGCACCCTACGAGCAGTACTTC. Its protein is CASSLSLSTAPYEQYF.

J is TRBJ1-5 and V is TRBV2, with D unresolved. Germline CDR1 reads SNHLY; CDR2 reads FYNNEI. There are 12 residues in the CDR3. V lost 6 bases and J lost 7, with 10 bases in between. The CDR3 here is CASSLEKQPQHF. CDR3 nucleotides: TGTGCCAGCAGCCTAGAGAAGCAGCCCCAGCATTTT.

The DNA for the CDR3 is TGTGCCAGCAGTCGCGACAGGGGGCATTACGAGCAGTACTTC. It codes for CASSRDRGHYEQYF. This sequence joins TRBV6-1 and TRBJ2-7; 10 positions match TRBD1. Germline V gene lookup returns CDR1 MNHNS and CDR2 SASEGT. The CDR3 is 14 amino acids. V lost 5 bases and J lost 4; bases outside the gene matches: 5.

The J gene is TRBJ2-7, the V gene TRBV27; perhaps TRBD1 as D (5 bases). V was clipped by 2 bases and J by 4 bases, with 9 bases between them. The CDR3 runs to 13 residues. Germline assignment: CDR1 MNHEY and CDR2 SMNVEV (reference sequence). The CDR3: CASSLGAWYEQYF. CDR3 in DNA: TGTGCCAGCAGTTTAGGGGCTTGGTACGAGCAGTACTTC.

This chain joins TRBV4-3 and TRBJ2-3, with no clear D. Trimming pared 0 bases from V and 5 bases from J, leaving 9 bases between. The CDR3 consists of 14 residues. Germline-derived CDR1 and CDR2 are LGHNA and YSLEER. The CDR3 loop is CASSQERGGDTQYF. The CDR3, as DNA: TGCGCCAGCAGCCAAGAGAGAGGTGGAGATACGCAGTATTTT.

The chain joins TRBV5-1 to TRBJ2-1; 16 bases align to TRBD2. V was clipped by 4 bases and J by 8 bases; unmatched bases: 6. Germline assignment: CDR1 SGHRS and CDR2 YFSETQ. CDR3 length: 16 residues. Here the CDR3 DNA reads TGCGCCAGCAGCCGAGGGACTAGCGGGAGGGCCTATGAGCAGTTCTTC. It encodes CASSRGTSGRAYEQFF.

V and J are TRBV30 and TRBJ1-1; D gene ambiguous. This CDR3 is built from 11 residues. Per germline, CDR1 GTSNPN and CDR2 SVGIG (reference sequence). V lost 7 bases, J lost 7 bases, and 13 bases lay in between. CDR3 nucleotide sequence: TGTGCCTTATCTAGACACTTTGAAGCTTTCTTT. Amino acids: CALSRHFEAFF. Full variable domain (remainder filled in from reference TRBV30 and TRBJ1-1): SQTIHQWPATLVQPVGSPLSLECTVEGTSNPNLYWYRQAAGRGLQLLFYSVGIGQISSEVPQNLSASRPQDRQFILSSKKLLLSDSGFYLCALSRHFEAFFGQGTRLTVV.

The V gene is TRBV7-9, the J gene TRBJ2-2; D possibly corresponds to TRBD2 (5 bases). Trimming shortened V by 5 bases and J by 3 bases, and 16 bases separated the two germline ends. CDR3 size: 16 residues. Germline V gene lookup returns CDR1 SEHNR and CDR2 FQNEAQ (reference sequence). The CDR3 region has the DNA TGTGCCAGCAGCCTCCCCAGAGGGTGGGACACCGGGGAGCTGTTTTTT. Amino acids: CASSLPRGWDTGELFF. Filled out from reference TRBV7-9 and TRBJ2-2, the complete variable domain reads DTGVSQNPRHKITKRGQNVTFRCDPISEHNRLYWYRQTLGQGPEFLTYFQNEAQLEKSRLLSDRFSAERPKGSFSTLEIQRTEQGDSAMYLCASSLPRGWDTGELFFGEGSRLTVL.

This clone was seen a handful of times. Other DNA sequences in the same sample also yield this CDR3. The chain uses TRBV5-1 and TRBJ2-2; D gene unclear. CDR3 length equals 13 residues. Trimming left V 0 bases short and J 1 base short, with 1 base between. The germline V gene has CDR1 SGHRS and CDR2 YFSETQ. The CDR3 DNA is TGCGCCAGCAGCTTGGGGAACACCGGGGAGCTGTTTTTT. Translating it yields CASSLGNTGELFF.

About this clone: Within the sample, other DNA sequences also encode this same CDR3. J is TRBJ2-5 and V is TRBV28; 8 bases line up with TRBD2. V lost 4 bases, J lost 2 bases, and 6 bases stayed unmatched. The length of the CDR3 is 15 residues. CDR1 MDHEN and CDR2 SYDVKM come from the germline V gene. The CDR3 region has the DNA TGTGCCAGCAGTTCGCCCGGGGGGGGGCAAGAGACCCAGTACTTC. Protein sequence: CASSSPGGGQETQYF.

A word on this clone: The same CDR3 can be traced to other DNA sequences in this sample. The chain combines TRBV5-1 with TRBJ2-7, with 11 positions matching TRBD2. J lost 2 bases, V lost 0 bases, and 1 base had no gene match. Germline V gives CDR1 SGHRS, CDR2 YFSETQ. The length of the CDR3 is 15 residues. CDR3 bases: TGCGCCAGCAGCTTGGTAGCGGGAGGGACCTACGAGCAGTACTTC. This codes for CASSLVAGGTYEQYF.

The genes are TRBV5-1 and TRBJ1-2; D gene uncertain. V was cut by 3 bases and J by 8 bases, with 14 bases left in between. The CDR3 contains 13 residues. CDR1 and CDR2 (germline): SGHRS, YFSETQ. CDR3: CASSSSTSSGYTF. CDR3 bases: TGCGCCAGCAGCTCCTCTACCTCTTCCGGCTACACCTTC.

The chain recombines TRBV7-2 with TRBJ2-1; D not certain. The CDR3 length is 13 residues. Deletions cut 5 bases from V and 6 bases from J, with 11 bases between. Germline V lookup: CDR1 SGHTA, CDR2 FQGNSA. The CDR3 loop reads CASSPTAINEQFF. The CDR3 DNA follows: TGTGCCAGCAGCCCCACAGCAATCAATGAGCAGTTCTTC.

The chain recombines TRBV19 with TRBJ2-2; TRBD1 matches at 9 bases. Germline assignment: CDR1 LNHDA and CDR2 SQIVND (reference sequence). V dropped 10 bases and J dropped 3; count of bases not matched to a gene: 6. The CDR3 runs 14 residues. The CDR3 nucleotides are TGTGCCACTCGGACAGGGGCCGACACCGGGGAGCTGTTTTTT. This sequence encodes CATRTGADTGELFF.

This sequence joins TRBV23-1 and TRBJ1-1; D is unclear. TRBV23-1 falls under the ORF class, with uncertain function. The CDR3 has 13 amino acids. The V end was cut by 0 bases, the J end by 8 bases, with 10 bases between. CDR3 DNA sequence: TGCGCCAGCAGTCAATCGAGGGCGGCAGAAGCTTTCTTT. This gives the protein CASSQSRAAEAFF.

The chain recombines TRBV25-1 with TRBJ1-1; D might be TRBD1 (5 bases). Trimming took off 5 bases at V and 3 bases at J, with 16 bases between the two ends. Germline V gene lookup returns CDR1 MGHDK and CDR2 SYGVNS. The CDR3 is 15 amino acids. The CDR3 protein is CASSQPGTYDTEAFF. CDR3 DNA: TGTGCCAGCAGTCAACCCGGGACCTATGACACTGAAGCTTTCTTT.

In nucleotides, the CDR3 is TGCGCCAGCAGCTTGCTGGGCCAGGGTGAAAAACTGTTTTTT. It specifies CASSLLGQGEKLFF. The chain joins TRBV5-1 to TRBJ1-4; perhaps TRBD1 as D (5 bases). Per germline, CDR1 SGHRS and CDR2 YFSETQ. The CDR3 loop spans 14 amino acids. V dropped 1 base and J dropped 7 bases, with 11 bases sitting between them.

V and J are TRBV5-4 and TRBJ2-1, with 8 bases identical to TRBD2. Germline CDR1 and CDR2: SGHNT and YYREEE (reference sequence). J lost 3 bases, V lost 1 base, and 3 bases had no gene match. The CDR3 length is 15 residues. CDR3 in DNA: TGTGCCAGCAGCTTGACTAGCGGCCTCTACAATGAGCAGTTCTTC. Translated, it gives CASSLTSGLYNEQFF.

CDR3 DNA sequence: TGTGCCAGCAGCTTTGGGGGGACTCACTATGGCTACACCTTC. The encoded protein is CASSFGGTHYGYTF. The V gene is TRBV5-4, the J gene TRBJ1-2; maybe TRBD1 (5 bases). Trimming left V 2 bases short and J 3 bases short, with 11 bases between. Germline values: CDR1 SGHNT, CDR2 YYREEE (reference sequence). CDR3 length: 14 amino acids.